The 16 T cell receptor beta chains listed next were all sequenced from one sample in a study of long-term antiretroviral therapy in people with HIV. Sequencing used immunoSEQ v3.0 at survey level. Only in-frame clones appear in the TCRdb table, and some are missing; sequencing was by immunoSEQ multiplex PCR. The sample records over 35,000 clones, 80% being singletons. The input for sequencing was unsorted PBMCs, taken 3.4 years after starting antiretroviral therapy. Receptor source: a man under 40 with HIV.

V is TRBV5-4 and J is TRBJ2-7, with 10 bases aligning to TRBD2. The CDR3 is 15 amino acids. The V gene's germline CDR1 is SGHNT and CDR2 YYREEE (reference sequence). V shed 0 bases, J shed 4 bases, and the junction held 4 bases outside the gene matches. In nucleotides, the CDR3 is TGTGCCAGCAGCTTGGCTGGGACTAGCGCTTACGAGCAGTACTTC. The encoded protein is CASSLAGTSAYEQYF.

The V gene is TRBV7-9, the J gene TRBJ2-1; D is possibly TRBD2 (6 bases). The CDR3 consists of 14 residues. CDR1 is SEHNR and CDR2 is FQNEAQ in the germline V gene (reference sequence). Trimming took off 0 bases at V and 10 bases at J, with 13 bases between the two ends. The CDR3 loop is CASSLAHPRGEQFF. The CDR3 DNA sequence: TGTGCCAGCAGCTTAGCCCACCCGCGGGGCGAGCAGTTCTTC.

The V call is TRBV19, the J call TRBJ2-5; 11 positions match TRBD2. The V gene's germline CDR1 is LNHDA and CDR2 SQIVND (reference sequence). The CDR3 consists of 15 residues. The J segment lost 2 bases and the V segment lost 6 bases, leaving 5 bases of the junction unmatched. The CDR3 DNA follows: TGTGCCAGTAGCCTACTAGCGGGAGAACAAGAGACCCAGTACTTC. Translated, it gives CASSLLAGEQETQYF.

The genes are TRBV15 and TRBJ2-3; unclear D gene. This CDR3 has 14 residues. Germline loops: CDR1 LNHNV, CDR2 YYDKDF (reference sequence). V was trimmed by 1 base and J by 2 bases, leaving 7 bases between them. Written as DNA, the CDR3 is TGTGCCACCAGCAGAGTTTTCCCCACAGATACGCAGTATTTT. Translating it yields CATSRVFPTDTQYF. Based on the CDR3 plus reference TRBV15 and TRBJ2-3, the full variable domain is DAMVIQNPRYQVTQFGKPVTLSCSQTLNHNVMYWYQQKSSQAPKLLFHYYDKDFNNEADTPDNFQSRRPNTSFCFLDIRSPGLGDTAMYLCATSRVFPTDTQYFGPGTRLTVL.

The CDR3 DNA reads TGTGCCAGCAGCTTAAGGGGGTCAGCCAGCACAGATACGCAGTATTTT. Protein: CASSLRGSASTDTQYF. The rearrangement uses TRBV7-7 and TRBJ2-3, with a tentative D call TRBD1 (6 bases). The CDR3 is made up of 16 amino acids. Germline V CDR1 and CDR2: SSHAT, FNYEAQ (reference sequence). V was trimmed by 2 bases and J by 0 bases, leaving 12 bases between them.

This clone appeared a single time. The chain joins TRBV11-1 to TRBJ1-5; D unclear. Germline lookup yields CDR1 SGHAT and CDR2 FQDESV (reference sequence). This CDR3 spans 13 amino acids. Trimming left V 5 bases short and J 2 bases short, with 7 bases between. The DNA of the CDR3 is TGTGCCAGCAGCCGGGATGGCAATCAGCCCCAGCATTTT. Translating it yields CASSRDGNQPQHF.

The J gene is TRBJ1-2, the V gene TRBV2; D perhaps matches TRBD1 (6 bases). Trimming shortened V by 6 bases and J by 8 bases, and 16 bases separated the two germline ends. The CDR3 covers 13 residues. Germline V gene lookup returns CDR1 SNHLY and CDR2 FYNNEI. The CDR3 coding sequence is TGTGCCAGCAGGTGGCAGGGGTCACTAGGCTACACCTTC. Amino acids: CASRWQGSLGYTF. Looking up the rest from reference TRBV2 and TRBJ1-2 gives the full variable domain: EPEVTQTPSHQVTQMGQEVILRCVPISNHLYFYWYRQILGQKVEFLVSFYNNEISEKSEIFDDQFSVERPDGSNFTLKIRSTKLEDSAMYFCASRWQGSLGYTFGSGTRLTVV.

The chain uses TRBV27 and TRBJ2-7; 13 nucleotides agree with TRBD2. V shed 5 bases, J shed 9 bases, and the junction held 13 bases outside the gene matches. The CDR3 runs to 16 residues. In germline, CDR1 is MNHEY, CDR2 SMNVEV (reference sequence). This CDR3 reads CASSGHGLAGEFGQYF. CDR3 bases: TGTGCCAGCAGTGGCCATGGACTAGCGGGAGAGTTCGGGCAGTACTTC.

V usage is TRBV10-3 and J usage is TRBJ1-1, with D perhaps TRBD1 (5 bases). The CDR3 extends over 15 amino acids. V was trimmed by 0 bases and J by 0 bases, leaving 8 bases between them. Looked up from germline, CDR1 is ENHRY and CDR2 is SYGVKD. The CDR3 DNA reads TGTGCCATCAGTGAGTCATCAGGGTTGAACACTGAAGCTTTCTTT. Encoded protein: CAISESSGLNTEAFF.

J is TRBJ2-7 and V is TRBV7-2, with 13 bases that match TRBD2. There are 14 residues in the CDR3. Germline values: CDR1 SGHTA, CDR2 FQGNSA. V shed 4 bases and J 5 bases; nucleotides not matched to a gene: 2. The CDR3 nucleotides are TGTGCCAGCAGCTCGGGACTAGCGGGGAACGAGCAGTACTTC. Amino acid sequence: CASSSGLAGNEQYF.

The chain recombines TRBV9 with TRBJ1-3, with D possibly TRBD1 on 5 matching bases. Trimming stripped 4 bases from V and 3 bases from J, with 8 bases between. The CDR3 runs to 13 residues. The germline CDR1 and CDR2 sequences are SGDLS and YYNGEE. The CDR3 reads CASSRDGGNTIYF. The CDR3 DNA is TGTGCCAGCAGCCGGGACGGTGGAAACACCATATATTTT. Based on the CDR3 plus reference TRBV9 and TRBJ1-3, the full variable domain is DSGVTQTPKHLITATGQRVTLRCSPRSGDLSVYWYQQSLDQGLQFLIQYYNGEERAKGNILERFSAQQFPDLHSELNLSSLELGDSALYFCASSRDGGNTIYFGEGSWLTVV.

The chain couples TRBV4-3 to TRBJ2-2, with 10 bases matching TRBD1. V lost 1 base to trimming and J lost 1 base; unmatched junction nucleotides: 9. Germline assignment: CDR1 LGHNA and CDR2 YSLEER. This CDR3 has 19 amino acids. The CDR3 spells CASSQVRGQGILNTGELFF. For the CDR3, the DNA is TGCGCCAGCAGCCAAGTCAGGGGACAGGGGATTCTGAACACCGGGGAGCTGTTTTTT.

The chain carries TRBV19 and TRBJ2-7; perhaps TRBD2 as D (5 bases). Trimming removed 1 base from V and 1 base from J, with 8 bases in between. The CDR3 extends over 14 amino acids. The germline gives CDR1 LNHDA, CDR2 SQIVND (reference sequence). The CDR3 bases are TGTGCCAGTAGTATAGGACCGGGATCCTACGAGCAGTACTTC. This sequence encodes CASSIGPGSYEQYF.

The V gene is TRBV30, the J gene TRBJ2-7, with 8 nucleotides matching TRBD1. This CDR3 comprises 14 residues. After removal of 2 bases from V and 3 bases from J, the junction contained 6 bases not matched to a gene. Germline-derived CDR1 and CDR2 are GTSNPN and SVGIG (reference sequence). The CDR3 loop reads CAWSTGTGDYEQYF. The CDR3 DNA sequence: TGTGCCTGGAGTACCGGGACAGGCGACTACGAGCAGTACTTC.

The CDR3 sequence is CSVDVRGNYEQYF. The DNA for the CDR3 is TGCAGCGTTGACGTCAGGGGGAACTACGAGCAGTACTTC. The chain couples TRBV29-1 to TRBJ2-7, with 7 bases that match TRBD1. Trimming removed 3 bases from V and 3 bases from J; junction bases left unmatched: 5. The germline V gene has CDR1 SQVTM and CDR2 ANQGSEA. This CDR3 has 13 amino acids.

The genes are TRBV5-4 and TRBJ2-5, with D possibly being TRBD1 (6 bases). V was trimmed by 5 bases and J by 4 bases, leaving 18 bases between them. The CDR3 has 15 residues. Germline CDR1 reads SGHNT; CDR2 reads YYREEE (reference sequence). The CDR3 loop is CASSRKTGSGETQYF. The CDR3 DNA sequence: TGTGCCAGCAGTCGTAAAACAGGGAGCGGAGAGACCCAGTACTTC.